These 15 T cell receptor beta chains were sequenced from one sample in a study of blood T cell repertoires in COVID-19. Clones were read by immunoSEQ multiplex PCR, and TCRdb kept only the in-frame ones, dropping some. The table lists roughly 200,000 clones, roughly 88% of them singletons. Sequenced: peripheral blood. Receptors originate from a woman in her thirties or forties who had recovered from COVID-19.

The chain links TRBV3-1 (or the pseudogene TRBV3-2) to TRBJ1-2, with D possibly matching TRBD1 (6 bases). V dropped 1 base and J dropped 2 bases, with 11 bases sitting between them. The germline V gene encodes CDR1 LGHDT and CDR2 YNNKEL (reference sequence). The CDR3 is 15 residues long. CDR3 residues: CASSQAGGQNYGYTF. CDR3 coding DNA: TGTGCCAGCAGCCAAGCCGGCGGACAGAACTATGGCTACACCTTC.

As DNA, the CDR3 is TGTGCCAGTAGCAGGACAGCAACTAATGAAAAACTGTTTTTT. It yields the protein CASSRTATNEKLFF. The chain uses TRBV19 and TRBJ1-4; TRBD1 is a possible D gene (6 bases). From germline, CDR1 is LNHDA and CDR2 SQIVND (reference sequence). V lost 6 bases and J 0 bases, leaving 8 bases between the germline ends. The CDR3 spans 14 residues.

This clone appeared once. The rearrangement links TRBV10-3 to TRBJ2-1; D ambiguous. Germline V gives CDR1 ENHRY, CDR2 SYGVKD. The CDR3 loop spans 11 amino acids. V lost 6 bases to trimming and J lost 5 bases, with 5 bases between them. Written as DNA, the CDR3 is TGTGCCATCAGCGTAAACAATGAGCAGTTCTTC. It is translated as CAISVNNEQFF.

CDR3 DNA sequence: TGTGCCAGCAGTTCCCCCGGACTAGCGGGAGGCTACGAGCAGTACTTC. It is translated as CASSSPGLAGGYEQYF. The chain uses TRBV6-2 or TRBV6-3 and TRBJ2-7; TRBD2 matches at 14 bases. Germline lookup yields CDR1 MNHEY and CDR2 SVGEGT. This CDR3 has 16 amino acids. Unmatched junction bases numbered 5, after V lost 4 bases and J lost 3 bases.

The chain is built from TRBV7-2 and TRBJ2-1, with TRBD2 identical over 12 bases. CDR1 and CDR2 from the germline V gene are SGHTA and FQGNSA. This CDR3 is 16 amino acids long. V trimming: 5 bases; J trimming: 3 bases; junction bases outside the gene matches: 5. CDR3 nucleotides: TGTGCCAGCAGCCTATCGACTAGCGGGAGCTACAATGAGCAGTTCTTC. Its protein product is CASSLSTSGSYNEQFF.

The genes are TRBV5-1 and TRBJ2-5, with D perhaps matching TRBD2 (7 bases). Germline-derived CDR1 and CDR2 are SGHRS and YFSETQ. This CDR3 spans 17 amino acids. The ends were cut back, 2 bases at V and 3 bases at J, with 20 bases in the middle. The CDR3 coding sequence is TGCGCCAGCAGCTTCGCTAACTTCAGGGGAGGGGAAGAGACCCAGTACTTC. Translating gives CASSFANFRGGEETQYF.

The DNA of the CDR3 is TGTGCCAGCAGTGAAAACAGGGGCTCGCCTAATGAAAAACTGTTTTTT. The encoded protein is CASSENRGSPNEKLFF. The chain uses TRBV25-1 and TRBJ1-4, with 7 positions matching TRBD1. The CDR3 has 16 residues. Germline CDR1 reads MGHDK; CDR2 reads SYGVNS. With V trimmed by 2 bases and J by 3 bases, 6 bases remained unmatched. The variable domain in full, completed from reference TRBV25-1 and TRBJ1-4, reads EADIYQTPRYLVIGTGKKITLECSQTMGHDKMYWYQQDPGMELHLIHYSYGVNSTEKGDLSSESTVSRIRTEHFPLTLESARPSHTSQYLCASSENRGSPNEKLFFGSGTQLSVL.

The chain joins TRBV12-5 to TRBJ1-1; D call uncertain. CDR1 is LGHNT and CDR2 is FRNRAP in the germline V gene. The CDR3 length is 17 residues. Trimming stripped 0 bases from V and 0 bases from J, with 14 bases between. CDR3 residues: CASGLVNKSGMNTEAFF. CDR3 bases: TGTGCTAGTGGTTTGGTAAATAAGTCTGGCATGAACACTGAAGCTTTCTTT.

This rearrangement joins TRBV5-8 to TRBJ2-5; 8 nucleotides match TRBD2. Germline values: CDR1 SGHTS, CDR2 YDEGEE. V gave up 7 bases and J gave up 2 bases; unmatched junction bases: 10. The length of the CDR3 is 15 residues. The DNA of the CDR3 is TGTGCCAGCGGTCAAAGCGGGAGCCTACAAGAGACCCAGTACTTC. Protein product: CASGQSGSLQETQYF.

The gene calls are TRBV6-5 and TRBJ2-5; 8 nucleotides align to TRBD2. Germline trimming cut 3 bases from V and 7 bases from J; bases unmatched to any gene: 7. In germline, CDR1 is MNHEY, CDR2 SVGAGI. The CDR3 is made up of 14 amino acids. CDR3 in DNA: TGTGCCAGCAGTTATCAGCGGGAGTTCGGGACCCAGTACTTC. Translation gives CASSYQREFGTQYF.

The chain links TRBV2 to TRBJ2-1; tentatively, D is TRBD2 (8 bases). The V end lost 6 bases, the J end lost 10 bases, and 22 bases lay between the germline ends. Germline CDR1 and CDR2: SNHLY and FYNNEI. This CDR3 is built from 15 residues. This CDR3 is CASSSDPGGGGEQFF. The CDR3 region has the DNA TGTGCCAGCAGCTCGGACCCGGGAGGGGGCGGGGAGCAGTTCTTC.

The gene calls are TRBV12-3 or TRBV12-4 and TRBJ2-5, with D perhaps TRBD1 (5 bases). The CDR3 is 13 residues long. Trimming removed 7 bases at V and 2 bases at J, with 11 bases between. CDR3: CASKTANQETQYF. CDR3 nucleotides: TGTGCCAGCAAGACAGCGAATCAAGAGACCCAGTACTTC.

The chain has TRBV15 and TRBJ1-5; a possible D gene is TRBD1 (5 bases). The V end was cut by 0 bases, the J end by 3 bases, with 12 bases between. Germline CDR1 and CDR2: LNHNV and YYDKDF (reference sequence). The CDR3 spans 16 residues. CDR3 bases: TGTGCCACCAGCAGAGATGTAGCAGGGAACAATCAGCCCCAGCATTTT. This gives the protein CATSRDVAGNNQPQHF.

The chain is built from TRBV6-5 and TRBJ1-3; 8 nucleotides align to TRBD1. The CDR3 loop spans 15 amino acids. Trimming cost V 4 bases and J 4 bases; bases outside gene matches: 6. Per germline, CDR1 MNHEY and CDR2 SVGAGI. This chain's CDR3 is CASSSTGDAGNTIYF. Here the CDR3 DNA reads TGTGCCAGCAGTTCGACAGGGGATGCGGGAAACACCATATATTTT.

The V gene is TRBV12-3 or TRBV12-4, the J gene TRBJ1-2, with 11 bases aligning to TRBD1. V was clipped by 3 bases and J by 6 bases; unmatched bases: 0. This CDR3 is 13 amino acids long. CDR3 bases: TGTGCCAGCAGTTTGGGACAGGGGGATGGCTACACCTTC. Translation gives CASSLGQGDGYTF.